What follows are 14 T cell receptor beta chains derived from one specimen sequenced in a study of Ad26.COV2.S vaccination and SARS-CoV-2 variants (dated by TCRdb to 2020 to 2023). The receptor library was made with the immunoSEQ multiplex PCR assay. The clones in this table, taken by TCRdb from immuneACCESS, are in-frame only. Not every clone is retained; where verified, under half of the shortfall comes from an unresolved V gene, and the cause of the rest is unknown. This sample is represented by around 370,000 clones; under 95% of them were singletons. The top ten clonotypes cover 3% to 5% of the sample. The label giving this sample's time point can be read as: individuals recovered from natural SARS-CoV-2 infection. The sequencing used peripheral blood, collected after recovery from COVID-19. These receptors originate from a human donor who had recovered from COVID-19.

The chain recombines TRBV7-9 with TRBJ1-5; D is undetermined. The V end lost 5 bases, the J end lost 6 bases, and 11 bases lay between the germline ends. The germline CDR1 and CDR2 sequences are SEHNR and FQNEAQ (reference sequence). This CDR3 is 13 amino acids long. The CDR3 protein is CASSLDFSQPQHF. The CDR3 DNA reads TGTGCCAGCAGCCTTGATTTTAGTCAGCCCCAGCATTTT.

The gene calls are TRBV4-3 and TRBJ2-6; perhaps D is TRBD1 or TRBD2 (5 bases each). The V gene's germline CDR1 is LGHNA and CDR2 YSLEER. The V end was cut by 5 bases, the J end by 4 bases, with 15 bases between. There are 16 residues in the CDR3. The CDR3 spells CASSRRGGVGANVLTF. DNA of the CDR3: TGCGCCAGCAGCAGGCGTGGGGGAGTGGGGGCCAACGTCCTGACTTTC.

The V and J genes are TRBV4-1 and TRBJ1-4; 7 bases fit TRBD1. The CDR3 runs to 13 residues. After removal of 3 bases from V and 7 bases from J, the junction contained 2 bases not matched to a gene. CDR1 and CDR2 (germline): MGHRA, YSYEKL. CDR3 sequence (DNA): TGCGCCAGCAGCCAGTGGACAGGTGAAAAACTGTTTTTT. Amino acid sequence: CASSQWTGEKLFF.

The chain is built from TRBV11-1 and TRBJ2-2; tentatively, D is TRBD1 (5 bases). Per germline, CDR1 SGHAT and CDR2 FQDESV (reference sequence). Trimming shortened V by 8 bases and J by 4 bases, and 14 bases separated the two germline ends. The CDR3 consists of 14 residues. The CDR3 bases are TGTGCCAGCGGAACGACAGTAGGCACCGGGGAGCTGTTTTTT. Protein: CASGTTVGTGELFF.

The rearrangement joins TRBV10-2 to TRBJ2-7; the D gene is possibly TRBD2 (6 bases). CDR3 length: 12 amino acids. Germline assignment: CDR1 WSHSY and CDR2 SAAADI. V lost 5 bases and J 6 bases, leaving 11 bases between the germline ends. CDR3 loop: CASSRGGREQYF. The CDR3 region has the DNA TGCGCCAGCAGTAGAGGAGGGCGCGAGCAGTACTTC.

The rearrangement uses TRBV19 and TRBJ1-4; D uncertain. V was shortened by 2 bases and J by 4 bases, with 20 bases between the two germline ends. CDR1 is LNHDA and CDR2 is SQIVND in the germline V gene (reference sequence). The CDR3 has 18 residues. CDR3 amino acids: CASSISPLRSVFNEKLFF. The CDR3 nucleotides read TGTGCCAGTAGTATATCCCCACTAAGGTCGGTGTTTAATGAAAAACTGTTTTTT.

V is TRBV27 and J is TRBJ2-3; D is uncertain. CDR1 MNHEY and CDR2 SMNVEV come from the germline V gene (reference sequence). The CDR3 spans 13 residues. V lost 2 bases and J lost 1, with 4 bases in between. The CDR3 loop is CASSLRGTDTQYF. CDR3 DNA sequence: TGTGCCAGCAGTTTACGGGGCACAGATACGCAGTATTTT.

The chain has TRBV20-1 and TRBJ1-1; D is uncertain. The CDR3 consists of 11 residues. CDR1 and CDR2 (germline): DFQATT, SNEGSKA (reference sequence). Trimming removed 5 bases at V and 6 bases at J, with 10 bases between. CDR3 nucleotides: TGCAGTGCTGGGGATACCCCTGAAGCTTTCTTT. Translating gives CSAGDTPEAFF.

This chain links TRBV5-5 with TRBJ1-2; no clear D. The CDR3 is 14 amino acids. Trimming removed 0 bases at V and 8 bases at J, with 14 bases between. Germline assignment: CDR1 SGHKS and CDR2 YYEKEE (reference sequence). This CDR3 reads CASSLGELGFGYTF. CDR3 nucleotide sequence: TGTGCCAGCAGCTTGGGAGAGTTGGGATTCGGCTACACCTTC.

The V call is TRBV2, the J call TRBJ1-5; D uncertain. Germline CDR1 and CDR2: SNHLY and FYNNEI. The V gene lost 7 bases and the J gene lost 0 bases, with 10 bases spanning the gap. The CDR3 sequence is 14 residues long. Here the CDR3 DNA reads TGTGCCAGCAAGAAGGAGTATAGCAATCAGCCCCAGCATTTT. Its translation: CASKKEYSNQPQHF.

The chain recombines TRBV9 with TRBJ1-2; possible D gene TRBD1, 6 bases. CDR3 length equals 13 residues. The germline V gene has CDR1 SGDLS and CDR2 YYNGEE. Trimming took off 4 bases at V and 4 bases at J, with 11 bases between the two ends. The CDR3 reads CASSPADSYGYTF. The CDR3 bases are TGTGCCAGCAGCCCCGCGGACAGCTATGGCTACACCTTC.

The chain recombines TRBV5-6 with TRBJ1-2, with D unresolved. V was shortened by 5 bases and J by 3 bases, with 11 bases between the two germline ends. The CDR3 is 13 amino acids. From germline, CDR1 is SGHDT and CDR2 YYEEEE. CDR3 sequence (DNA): TGTGCCAGCAGGCCGGTGGGAGACTATGGCTACACCTTC. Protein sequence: CASRPVGDYGYTF.

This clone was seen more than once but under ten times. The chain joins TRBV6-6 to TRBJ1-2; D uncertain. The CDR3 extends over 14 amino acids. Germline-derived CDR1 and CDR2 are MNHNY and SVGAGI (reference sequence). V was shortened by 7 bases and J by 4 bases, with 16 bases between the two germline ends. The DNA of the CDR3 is TGTGCCAGCACCAACCCCCGAAATTCCTATGGCTACACCTTC. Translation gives CASTNPRNSYGYTF.

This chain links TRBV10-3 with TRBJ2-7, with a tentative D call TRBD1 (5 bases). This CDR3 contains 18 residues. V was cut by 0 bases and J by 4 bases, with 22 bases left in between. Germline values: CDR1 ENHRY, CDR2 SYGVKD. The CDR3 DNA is TGTGCCATCAGTGAGTCGACTCTTGACAGTGCCTGGAGATACGAGCAGTACTTC. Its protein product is CAISESTLDSAWRYEQYF.